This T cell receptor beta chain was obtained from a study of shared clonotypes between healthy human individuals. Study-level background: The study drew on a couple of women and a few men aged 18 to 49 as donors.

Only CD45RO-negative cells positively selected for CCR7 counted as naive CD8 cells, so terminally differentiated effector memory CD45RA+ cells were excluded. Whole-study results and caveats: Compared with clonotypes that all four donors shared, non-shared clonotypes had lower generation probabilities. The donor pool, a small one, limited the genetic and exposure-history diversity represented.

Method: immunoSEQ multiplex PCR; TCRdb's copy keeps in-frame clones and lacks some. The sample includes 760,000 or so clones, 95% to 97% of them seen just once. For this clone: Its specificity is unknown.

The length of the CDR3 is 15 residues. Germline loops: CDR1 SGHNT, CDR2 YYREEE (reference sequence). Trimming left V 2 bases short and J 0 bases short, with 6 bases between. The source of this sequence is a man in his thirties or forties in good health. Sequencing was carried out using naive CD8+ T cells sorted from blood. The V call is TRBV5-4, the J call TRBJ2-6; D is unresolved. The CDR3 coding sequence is TGTGCCAGCAGCTTACGGGTCTCTGGGGCCAACGTCCTGACTTTC. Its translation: CASSLRVSGANVLTF.